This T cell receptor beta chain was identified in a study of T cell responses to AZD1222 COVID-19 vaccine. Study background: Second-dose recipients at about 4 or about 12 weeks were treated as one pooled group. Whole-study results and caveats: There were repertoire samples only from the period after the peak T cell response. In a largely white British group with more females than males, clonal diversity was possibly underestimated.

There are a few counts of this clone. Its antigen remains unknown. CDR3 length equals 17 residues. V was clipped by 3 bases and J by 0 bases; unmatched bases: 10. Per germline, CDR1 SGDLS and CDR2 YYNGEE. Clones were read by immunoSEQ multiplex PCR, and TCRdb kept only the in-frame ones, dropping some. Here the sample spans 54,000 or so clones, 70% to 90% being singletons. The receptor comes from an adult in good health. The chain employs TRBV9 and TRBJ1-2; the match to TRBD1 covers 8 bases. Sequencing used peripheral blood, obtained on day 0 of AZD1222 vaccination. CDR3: CASSARGTGQANYGYTF. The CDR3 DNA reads TGTGCCAGCAGCGCGAGAGGGACAGGCCAAGCTAACTATGGCTACACCTTC.